These T cell receptor beta chains were read from a single sample in a study of T cell responses to AZD1222 COVID-19 vaccine. Clones were read by immunoSEQ multiplex PCR, and TCRdb kept only the in-frame ones, dropping some. This table has more than 95,000 clones, 91% appearing once. The source was peripheral blood, collected on day 0 of AZD1222 vaccination. The receptors stem from an adult in good health. CDR3s include the opening cysteine and the closing phenylalanine or tryptophan. A D gene is named only where the DNA matches it firmly. Where a row states a size, it is once, few, many or the class of an expanded clone; other rows omit it.

len,abundance,j_gene,v_gene,d_gene,CDR3aa,CDR3nt
14,.,TRBJ1-2,TRBV5-6,.,CASSLGEGFDGYTF,TGTGCCAGCAGCTTAGGTGAGGGGTTCGATGGCTACACCTTC
15,.,TRBJ1-1,TRBV27,TRBD1,CASSSPQGARAEAFF,TGTGCCAGCAGTTCTCCACAGGGGGCTAGGGCTGAAGCTTTCTTT
14,.,TRBJ2-1,TRBV10-3,.,CAISEGSSYNEQFF,TGTGCCATCAGTGAAGGCAGCTCCTACAATGAGCAGTTCTTC
16,.,TRBJ2-2,TRBV10-1,.,CASSEVTQNFTGELFF,TGCGCCAGCAGTGAGGTCACGCAAAATTTCACCGGGGAGCTGTTTTTT
15,.,TRBJ2-7,TRBV28,TRBD1,CASAGNRGNRYEQYF,TGTGCCAGCGCGGGTAACAGGGGGAATCGGTACGAGCAGTACTTC
15,.,TRBJ2-3,TRBV7-3,TRBD2,CASSFTGGSTDTQYF,TGTGCCAGCAGCTTTACGGGGGGGAGCACAGATACGCAGTATTTT
16,.,TRBJ2-6,TRBV27,.,CASSLLGGGGANVLTF,TGTGCCAGCAGTTTACTAGGGGGTGGTGGGGCCAACGTCCTGACTTTC
14,.,TRBJ2-2,TRBV24-1,.,CATRSDGTTGELFF,TGTGCCACCAGGTCAGACGGGACGACCGGGGAGCTGTTTTTT
16,.,TRBJ1-3,TRBV5-1,.,CASSLPGESSGNTIYF,TGCGCCAGCAGCTTGCCAGGGGAATCCTCTGGAAACACCATATATTTT
13,.,TRBJ1-5,TRBV28,.,CASTSYSNQPQHF,TGTGCCAGCACCTCCTATAGCAATCAGCCCCAGCATTTT
14,once,TRBJ1-1,TRBV18,.,CASSSSGRGTEAFF,TGTGCCAGCTCATCCTCAGGGAGAGGCACTGAAGCTTTCTTT
14,.,TRBJ2-7,TRBV20-1,.,CSASKAGNSYEQYF,TGCAGTGCTAGTAAGGCAGGGAACTCTTACGAGCAGTACTTC
14,.,TRBJ2-2,TRBV30,.,CAWIPGPGTGELFF,TGTGCCTGGATACCGGGCCCGGGCACCGGGGAGCTGTTTTTT
14,.,TRBJ1-5,TRBV27,.,CASSWGMGNQPQHF,TGTGCCAGCAGTTGGGGCATGGGCAATCAGCCCCAGCATTTT
17,few,TRBJ1-2,TRBV28,TRBD1,CASSLGTGILGNYGYTF,TGTGCCAGCAGTTTAGGGACAGGGATTTTGGGTAACTATGGCTACACCTTC
15,.,TRBJ2-1,TRBV7-9,.,CASGQTPIVIDEQFF,TGTGCCAGCGGTCAAACCCCGATAGTTATTGATGAGCAGTTCTTC
13,.,TRBJ2-7,TRBV27,TRBD2,CASGRDGLYEQYF,TGTGCCAGCGGGAGGGACGGCCTCTACGAGCAGTACTTC
16,.,TRBJ1-5,TRBV19,TRBD1,CASITGTGMSNQPQHF,TGTGCCAGTATAACCGGGACAGGGATGAGCAATCAGCCCCAGCATTTT
14,once,TRBJ2-1,TRBV28,.,CASNRILSYNEQFF,TGTGCCAGCAACCGCATCCTCTCCTACAATGAGCAGTTCTTC
14,once,TRBJ1-5,TRBV2,TRBD1,CASTADRGIQPQHF,TGTGCCAGCACCGCCGACAGGGGGATTCAGCCCCAGCATTTT
13,.,TRBJ2-7,TRBV29-1,TRBD1,CSVLTGGGYEQYF,TGCAGCGTCCTGACAGGGGGAGGGTACGAGCAGTACTTC
13,once,TRBJ1-2,TRBV29-1,.,CSVEVGTRGGYTF,TGCAGCGTTGAAGTCGGGACCAGAGGCGGCTACACCTTC
14,.,TRBJ1-6,TRBV9,.,CASSVSGTNSPLHF,TGTGCCAGCAGCGTCTCCGGGACCAATTCACCCCTCCACTTT
19,.,TRBJ1-5,TRBV6-1,TRBD1,CASSASRRQGGVSNQPQHF,TGTGCCAGCAGTGCCTCTAGGAGACAGGGAGGGGTTAGCAATCAGCCCCAGCATTTT
14,.,TRBJ2-7,TRBV6-4,TRBD1,CASSVDRDSYEQYF,TGTGCCAGCAGTGTCGACAGGGACTCCTACGAGCAGTACTTC
14,.,TRBJ1-1,TRBV13,.,CASSLEVENTEAFF,TGTGCCAGCAGCTTAGAAGTGGAGAACACTGAAGCTTTCTTT
12,.,TRBJ2-7,TRBV12-3/TRBV12-4,.,CASSFTPHEQYF,TGTGCCAGCAGTTTTACCCCTCACGAGCAGTACTTC
13,.,TRBJ1-1,TRBV19,.,CASSIGSGTEAFF,TGTGCCAGTAGTATAGGCAGTGGGACGGAAGCTTTCTTT
13,.,TRBJ1-5,TRBV30,.,CAWSVLGRQPQHF,TGTGCCTGGAGTGTACTGGGGAGACAGCCCCAGCATTTT
14,.,TRBJ2-1,TRBV7-3,TRBD1,CASSLTRTGNEQFF,TGTGCCAGCAGCTTAACCAGGACAGGGAATGAGCAGTTCTTC
12,.,TRBJ2-7,TRBV12-3/TRBV12-4,.,CASALYPHEQYF,TGTGCCAGCGCTCTCTATCCCCACGAGCAGTACTTC
13,.,TRBJ1-1,TRBV6-5,TRBD1,CASSYSLDRAAFF,TGTGCCAGCAGTTACTCGTTGGACAGGGCAGCTTTCTTT
15,.,TRBJ2-3,TRBV7-9,TRBD2,CASSYSSGRGYTQYF,TGTGCCAGCAGCTATTCTAGCGGGAGAGGGTATACGCAGTATTTT
13,.,TRBJ2-1,TRBV9,.,CASSVGPWDEQFF,TGTGCCAGCAGCGTAGGTCCCTGGGATGAGCAGTTCTTC
18,.,TRBJ2-3,TRBV5-1,TRBD1,CASSLALKTGVGTDTQYF,TGCGCCAGCAGCTTGGCACTCAAGACAGGGGTGGGCACAGATACGCAGTATTTT
14,.,TRBJ2-1,TRBV27,.,CASSFSYRDNEQFF,TGTGCCAGCAGTTTTAGTTACCGGGACAATGAGCAGTTCTTC
12,.,TRBJ1-2,TRBV25-1,.,CASTTGNYGYTF,TGTGCCAGCACGACGGGGAATTATGGCTACACCTTC
14,.,TRBJ2-4,TRBV2,.,CASKGLEGKNIQYF,TGTGCCAGCAAGGGGCTCGAGGGTAAAAACATTCAGTACTTC
12,.,TRBJ2-4,TRBV29-1,.,CSVVGEKNIQYF,TGCAGCGTTGTTGGGGAAAAAAACATTCAGTACTTC
15,.,TRBJ1-2,TRBV2,.,CASSEALPGFGRYTF,TGTGCCAGCAGTGAAGCGCTTCCGGGGTTCGGTCGCTACACCTTC
17,.,TRBJ2-7,TRBV6-4,.,CASSDSRDSDGYYEQYF,TGTGCCAGCAGTGACTCGAGGGACTCAGACGGCTACTACGAGCAGTACTTC
13,.,TRBJ2-1,TRBV13,.,CASSLARRVEQFF,TGTGCCAGCAGCTTGGCTAGAAGGGTTGAGCAGTTCTTC
16,.,TRBJ2-5,TRBV7-8,.,CASSGYYGNIQETQYF,TGTGCCAGCAGCGGCTACTATGGCAACATACAAGAGACCCAGTACTTC
10,.,TRBJ2-3,TRBV20-1,.,CSARAPGHLF,TGCAGTGCTAGGGCTCCAGGGCACCTTTTT
15,.,TRBJ1-2,TRBV5-6,TRBD1,CASSFNRGVVYGYTF,TGTGCCAGCAGCTTTAACAGGGGGGTTGTCTATGGCTACACCTTC
14,.,TRBJ2-7,TRBV29-1,.,CSVREDLTSYEQYF,TGCAGCGTTAGGGAGGACCTGACGTCCTACGAGCAGTACTTC
14,.,TRBJ2-7,TRBV10-3,.,CASCSGERVYEQYF,TGTGCCTCTTGCTCTGGGGAGAGAGTCTACGAGCAGTACTTC
13,.,TRBJ2-7,TRBV6-5,TRBD1,CASRRQGDYEQYF,TGTGCCAGCAGACGACAGGGGGACTACGAGCAGTACTTC
13,.,TRBJ2-7,TRBV2,TRBD2,CASSSHQRGEQYF,TGTGCCAGCAGTTCGCATCAGCGGGGCGAGCAGTACTTC
15,.,TRBJ2-7,TRBV30,TRBD1,CAWSAGTVLASEQYF,TGTGCCTGGAGTGCGGGGACAGTCCTCGCCTCCGAGCAGTACTTC
17,.,TRBJ2-4,TRBV14,.,CASSQDSGAGTKNIQYF,TGTGCCAGCAGCCAAGATTCAGGGGCCGGGACCAAAAACATTCAGTACTTC
15,.,TRBJ2-3,TRBV5-1,.,CASSLRGSSTDTQYF,TGCGCCAGCAGCTTGAGAGGCAGTAGCACAGATACGCAGTATTTT